These 22 T cell receptor beta chains were all obtained from the same sample, sequenced in a study of OX40 agonist ivuxolimab in advanced cancers. Measured with immunoSEQ multiplex PCR; TCRdb has only the in-frame clones, and not every one. The data show over 60,000 clones, around 94% seen once. The specimen comprised CD4+ or CD8+ T cells sorted from blood, sampled in a trial of the OX40 agonist ivuxolimab. The receptor source for this set is an adult with an advanced solid tumor such as melanoma, head and neck, liver or kidney cancer.

This clone came up once. The V and J genes are TRBV4-3 and TRBJ2-3; 9 nucleotides align to TRBD1. V shed 4 bases, J shed 3 bases, and the junction held 8 bases outside the gene matches. CDR1 is LGHNA, CDR2 YSLEER, per germline. The CDR3 contains 16 residues. The CDR3 reads CASSLSGTGPTDTQYF. DNA of the CDR3: TGCGCCAGCAGCCTCTCCGGGACAGGGCCGACAGATACGCAGTATTTT.

The chain combines TRBV7-6 with TRBJ2-3; 10 nucleotides align to TRBD2. CDR3 length: 15 amino acids. Unmatched junction bases numbered 3, after V lost 1 base and J lost 5 bases. Germline CDR1 SGHVS, CDR2 FNYEAQ. The CDR3 reads CASSLEAGGLDTQYF. The CDR3 DNA follows: TGTGCCAGCAGCTTAGAAGCGGGGGGGCTAGATACGCAGTATTTT.

The chain uses TRBV19 and TRBJ2-7, with no clear D. The CDR3 extends over 16 amino acids. Trimming took off 3 bases at V and 0 bases at J, with 15 bases between the two ends. Germline V gene sequence: CDR1 LNHDA, CDR2 SQIVND (reference sequence). DNA of the CDR3: TGTGCCAGTAGTATTGTTAGGTTAGGCCTCTCCTACGAGCAGTACTTC. Protein: CASSIVRLGLSYEQYF.

V is TRBV27 and J is TRBJ2-1; the D call may be TRBD1 or TRBD2 (5 bases each). CDR1 and CDR2 from the germline V gene are MNHEY and SMNVEV (reference sequence). The V end lost 5 bases, the J end lost 9 bases, and 14 bases lay between the germline ends. CDR3 length: 13 residues. The CDR3 nucleotides are TGTGCCAGCAGTCAAACTTTTGGGGGTGAGCAGTTCTTC. Translating gives CASSQTFGGEQFF.

The rearrangement uses TRBV28 and TRBJ2-2, with TRBD2 matching over 7 bases. Trimming at V came to 3 bases and at J to 6 bases, leaving 4 bases not matched to a gene. The CDR3 extends over 14 amino acids. Germline loops: CDR1 MDHEN, CDR2 SYDVKM. The CDR3 DNA follows: TGTGCCAGCAGTTTTGGCGGGAGATCCGGGGAGCTGTTTTTT. This encodes CASSFGGRSGELFF.

V gene TRBV9 combines with J gene TRBJ2-1, with D uncertain. CDR3 size: 13 residues. Trimming shortened V by 4 bases and J by 5 bases, and 10 bases separated the two germline ends. Germline values: CDR1 SGDLS, CDR2 YYNGEE. The CDR3, as DNA: TGTGCCAGCAGCCCCCCCCTCGACAATGAGCAGTTCTTC. This encodes CASSPPLDNEQFF. Based on the CDR3 plus reference TRBV9 and TRBJ2-1, the full variable domain is DSGVTQTPKHLITATGQRVTLRCSPRSGDLSVYWYQQSLDQGLQFLIQYYNGEERAKGNILERFSAQQFPDLHSELNLSSLELGDSALYFCASSPPLDNEQFFGPGTRLTVL.

CDR3: CASSLSASTEAFF. The DNA of the CDR3 is TGTGCCAGCAGTTTATCGGCCAGCACTGAAGCTTTCTTT. The chain carries TRBV27 and TRBJ1-1; D remains unclear. CDR1 and CDR2 from the germline V gene are MNHEY and SMNVEV (reference sequence). This CDR3 comprises 13 residues. Trimming took off 0 bases at V and 4 bases at J, with 6 bases between the two ends.

This clone was seen only once. The rearrangement links TRBV6-4 to TRBJ2-5; TRBD2 is a possible D gene (5 bases). The J call could be wrong; TRBJ2-7 is a better fit for the DNA end. Germline V lookup: CDR1 MRHNA, CDR2 SNTAGT. This CDR3 contains 16 residues. CDR3 DNA: TGTGCCAGCAGTGAGACCTGGGTTGAGGGTAGGCACGAGCAGTACTTC. It is translated as CASSETWVEGRHEQYF.

The V gene is TRBV11-2, the J gene TRBJ1-2, with D hard to call. The CDR3 loop spans 13 amino acids. Trimming stripped 4 bases from V and 9 bases from J, with 15 bases between. Germline V lookup: CDR1 SGHAT, CDR2 FQNNGV. The CDR3 DNA sequence: TGTGCCAGCAGCTCTCCGATCGACCTCCGCTACACCTTC. Amino acids: CASSSPIDLRYTF.

The chain is built from TRBV4-3 and TRBJ1-4; D is perhaps TRBD1 (5 bases). The germline CDR1 and CDR2 sequences are LGHNA and YSLEER. This CDR3 contains 17 residues. The V and J ends lost 4 bases and 0 bases respectively, with 15 bases between them. In nucleotides, the CDR3 is TGCGCCAGCAGCCCGGGACCGCAGGGACCAACTAATGAAAAACTGTTTTTT. As protein: CASSPGPQGPTNEKLFF.

The table lists this clone with a count of one. The chain recombines TRBV6-1 with TRBJ1-3; D is uncertain. Trimming shortened V by 6 bases and J by 8 bases, and 11 bases separated the two germline ends. Germline lookup yields CDR1 MNHNS and CDR2 SASEGT. The CDR3 contains 12 residues. CDR3 nucleotides: TGTGCCAGCAGATCAAGGGTTTACACCATATATTTT. Translating it yields CASRSRVYTIYF.

The chain uses TRBV21-1 and TRBJ1-2. TRBV21-1 is a pseudogene. The CDR3 loop spans 12 amino acids. This CDR3 reads CASSEPGDGYTF. DNA of the CDR3: TGTGCCAGCAGCGAACCTGGAGATGGCTACACCTTC.

The chain has TRBV5-8 and TRBJ1-4; D possibly corresponds to TRBD1 (5 bases). Germline values: CDR1 SGHTS, CDR2 YDEGEE. Trimming left V 5 bases short and J 8 bases short, with 22 bases between. The CDR3 sequence is 16 residues long. The CDR3 DNA is TGTGCCAGCAGAGTGAGGATTCGGCCAGGGCGCGAAAAACTGTTTTTT. Translating gives CASRVRIRPGREKLFF.

V gene TRBV9 combines with J gene TRBJ2-5; D is possibly TRBD2 (5 bases). This CDR3 region has 15 residues. Deletions cut 0 bases from V and 3 bases from J, with 12 bases between. Germline CDR1 reads SGDLS; CDR2 reads YYNGEE. The CDR3 protein is CASSVAGVWEETQYF. CDR3 DNA: TGTGCCAGCAGCGTAGCCGGGGTTTGGGAAGAGACCCAGTACTTC.

V gene TRBV15 combines with J gene TRBJ1-6; D call uncertain. V shed 0 bases and J shed 0 bases, with 12 bases lying between them. This CDR3 has 18 residues. Looked up from germline, CDR1 is LNHNV and CDR2 is YYDKDF (reference sequence). This CDR3 reads CATSRERTVSSYNSPLHF. The CDR3 bases are TGTGCCACCAGCAGAGAACGGACGGTGAGCTCCTATAATTCACCCCTCCACTTT.

The CDR3 DNA follows: TGTGCCAGCAGCGTAGGGGGTGGCCTATACGAGCAGTACTTC. Its translation: CASSVGGGLYEQYF. The rearrangement joins TRBV9 to TRBJ2-7; D gene unclear. The V and J ends lost 0 bases and 4 bases respectively, with 11 bases between them. CDR1 is SGDLS and CDR2 is YYNGEE in the germline V gene. The CDR3 is 14 amino acids.

V is TRBV27 and J is TRBJ2-5; a possible D gene is TRBD2 (5 bases). V dropped 6 bases and J dropped 11 bases, with 25 bases sitting between them. Germline CDR1 reads MNHEY; CDR2 reads SMNVEV (reference sequence). This CDR3 is built from 15 residues. The CDR3 sequence: CASSPLEGIHWEQYF. The CDR3 region has the DNA TGTGCCAGCAGCCCCTTGGAAGGGATACATTGGGAGCAGTACTTC.

The V call is TRBV28, the J call TRBJ2-1, with a weak D call TRBD2 (6 bases). The CDR3 spans 14 residues. Germline assignment: CDR1 MDHEN and CDR2 SYDVKM. Trimming shortened V by 2 bases and J by 13 bases, and 18 bases separated the two germline ends. CDR3 nucleotides: TGTGCCAGCAGTTTAGAAGGGTCTGCGGGGAAACAGTTCTTC. Translating gives CASSLEGSAGKQFF.

This chain connects TRBV27 to TRBJ1-5, with D uncertain. The germline CDR1 and CDR2 sequences are MNHEY and SMNVEV (reference sequence). This CDR3 region has 13 residues. Trimming pared 1 base from V and 5 bases from J, leaving 6 bases between. This CDR3 is CASSLYFDQPQHF. The DNA of the CDR3 is TGTGCCAGCAGTTTATACTTTGATCAGCCCCAGCATTTT.

The chain links TRBV5-1 to TRBJ1-1, with D uncertain. The CDR3 spans 14 residues. Germline CDR1 reads SGHRS; CDR2 reads YFSETQ. Trimming stripped 0 bases from V and 1 base from J, with 7 bases between. CDR3 sequence: CASSLGAGNTEAFF. CDR3 nucleotide sequence: TGCGCCAGCAGCTTGGGGGCAGGGAACACTGAAGCTTTCTTT.

The count of this clone is one. The genes are TRBV4-1 and TRBJ2-5; 10 positions agree with TRBD2. This CDR3 has 17 residues. In germline, CDR1 is MGHRA, CDR2 YSYEKL. J was trimmed by 2 bases and V by 1 base; bases with no gene match: 7. CDR3 loop: CASSQVWAAGGQETQYF. The DNA of the CDR3 is TGCGCCAGCAGCCAAGTTTGGGCAGCGGGGGGGCAAGAGACCCAGTACTTC.

The rearrangement joins TRBV27 to TRBJ2-7; 9 nucleotides agree with TRBD1. The V gene end was trimmed by 4 bases and the J gene end by 2 bases; junction bases not matched to a gene: 12. This CDR3 contains 17 residues. Germline lookup yields CDR1 MNHEY and CDR2 SMNVEV (reference sequence). In DNA, the CDR3 is TGTGCCAGCAGTTCTTCCTTTGGACAGGGGACCGCCTACGAGCAGTACTTC. Translated, it gives CASSSSFGQGTAYEQYF.